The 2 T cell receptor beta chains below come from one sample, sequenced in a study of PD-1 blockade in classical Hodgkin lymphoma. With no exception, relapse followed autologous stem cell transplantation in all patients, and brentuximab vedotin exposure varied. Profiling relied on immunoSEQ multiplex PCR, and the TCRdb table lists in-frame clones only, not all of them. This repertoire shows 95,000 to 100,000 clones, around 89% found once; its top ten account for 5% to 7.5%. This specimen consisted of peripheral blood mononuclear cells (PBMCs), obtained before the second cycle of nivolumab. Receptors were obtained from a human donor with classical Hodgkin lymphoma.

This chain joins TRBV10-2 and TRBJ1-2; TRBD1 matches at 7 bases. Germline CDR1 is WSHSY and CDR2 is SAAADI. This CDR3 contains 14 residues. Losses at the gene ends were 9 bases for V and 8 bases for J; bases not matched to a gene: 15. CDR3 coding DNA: TGCGCCAGTCAATCGGGACAGTCCTTCGGCGGCTACACCTTC. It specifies CASQSGQSFGGYTF.

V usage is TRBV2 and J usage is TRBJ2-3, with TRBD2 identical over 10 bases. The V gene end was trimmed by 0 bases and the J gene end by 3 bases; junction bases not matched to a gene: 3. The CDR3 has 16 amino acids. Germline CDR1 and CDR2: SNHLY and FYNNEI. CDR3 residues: CASSEAGTSETDTQYF. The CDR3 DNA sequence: TGTGCCAGCAGTGAAGCAGGGACTAGCGAAACAGATACGCAGTATTTT.